A selection of T cell receptor beta chains follows, all from one sample in a study of T cell repertoires in ileal Crohn's disease. The protocol was immunoSEQ multiplex PCR, while the TCRdb copy is restricted to in-frame clones and leaves out a portion. This table holds 4,000 to 5,000 clones, 74% found once. Sequencing input: ileal tissue. The source of these receptors is an adult with Crohn's disease. The CDR3 runs from the conserved cysteine through the conserved F or W. A D gene is named only where the DNA matches it firmly. Only part of the rows carry a size: once, few, many, or a class if the clone is expanded.

V gene: TRBV5-4; clone size: NA; J gene: TRBJ2-3; D gene: TRBD2; CDR3 protein: CASSGGGGASDTQYF; CDR3 DNA: TGTGCCAGCAGCGGTGGCGGGGGGGCATCAGATACGCAGTATTTT
V gene: TRBV28; clone size: NA; J gene: TRBJ2-7; D gene: NA; CDR3 protein: CASSTLFGSLYEQYF; CDR3 DNA: TGTGCCAGCAGTACCCTCTTCGGGTCTCTCTACGAGCAGTACTTC
V gene: TRBV9; clone size: NA; J gene: TRBJ2-2; D gene: NA; CDR3 protein: CASSPRLTEITGELFF; CDR3 DNA: TGTGCCAGCAGCCCGAGACTGACAGAAATCACCGGGGAGCTGTTTTTT
V gene: TRBV5-1; clone size: NA; J gene: TRBJ2-5; D gene: TRBD1; CDR3 protein: CASSSGTGEETQYF; CDR3 DNA: TGCGCCAGCAGCTCAGGGACAGGGGAAGAGACCCAGTACTTC
V gene: TRBV7-3; clone size: NA; J gene: TRBJ2-3; D gene: NA; CDR3 protein: CASSLPGYITGTKGVPDTQYF; CDR3 DNA: TGTGCCAGCAGCCTACCCGGTTACATAACCGGGACAAAGGGGGTTCCAGATACGCAGTATTTT
V gene: TRBV5-1; clone size: NA; J gene: TRBJ2-7; D gene: TRBD1; CDR3 protein: CASNSAQQGKYEQYF; CDR3 DNA: TGCGCCAGCAACTCAGCCCAACAGGGGAAGTACGAGCAGTACTTC
V gene: TRBV29-1; clone size: NA; J gene: TRBJ1-2; D gene: NA; CDR3 protein: CSVYSTSNYGYTF; CDR3 DNA: TGCAGCGTGTACAGTACTTCTAACTATGGCTACACCTTC
V gene: TRBV29-1; clone size: NA; J gene: TRBJ1-6; D gene: TRBD1; CDR3 protein: CSALQGINSPLHF; CDR3 DNA: TGCAGCGCCCTACAGGGGATTAATTCACCCCTCCACTTT
V gene: TRBV5-1; clone size: few; J gene: TRBJ1-2; D gene: TRBD1; CDR3 protein: CASSLGDSLYGYTF; CDR3 DNA: TGCGCCAGCAGCTTGGGGGACAGCCTTTATGGCTACACCTTC
V gene: TRBV7-3; clone size: few; J gene: TRBJ1-1; D gene: NA; CDR3 protein: CASSFEEFTEAFF; CDR3 DNA: TGTGCCAGCAGCTTTGAAGAGTTCACTGAAGCTTTCTTT
V gene: TRBV5-1; clone size: NA; J gene: TRBJ2-3; D gene: TRBD2; CDR3 protein: CASSLGTSPTGHF; CDR3 DNA: TGCGCCAGCAGCTTAGGGACTAGCCCTACGGGGCATTTT
V gene: TRBV2; clone size: NA; J gene: TRBJ1-1; D gene: NA; CDR3 protein: CASSEGALNTEAFF; CDR3 DNA: TGTGCCAGCAGTGAGGGGGCTTTGAACACTGAAGCTTTCTTT
V gene: TRBV5-1; clone size: NA; J gene: TRBJ1-1; D gene: TRBD1; CDR3 protein: CASRGQGTFGTEAFF; CDR3 DNA: TGCGCCAGCAGGGGACAGGGGACGTTCGGAACTGAAGCTTTCTTT